These T cell receptor beta chains were read from a single sample in a study of T cells in pancreatic ductal adenocarcinoma. Data came from immunoSEQ multiplex PCR; TCRdb stores just in-frame clones and leaves some out. The sample has 97,000 or so clones; 90% to 95% are singletons. The sample comprised PBMCs. The origin of the receptors is a human donor with pancreatic ductal adenocarcinoma. The CDR3 runs from the conserved cysteine through the conserved F or W. A D gene is named only where the DNA matches it firmly. Clone size is not always given. Where it is, it says once, few, many or a class for expanded clones.

>TRBJ2-7|TRBD2|TRBV6-5|.
TGTGCCACCTGGACTAGCGGGAGATCCTACGAGCAGTACTTC
CATWTSGRSYEQYF
>TRBJ1-2|.|TRBV7-3|.
TGTGCCAGCAGCTTAGATAGAACAGACTATGGCTACACCTTC
CASSLDRTDYGYTF
>TRBJ2-1|.|TRBV28|.
TGTGCCAGCAGTTTATATGCGGGAAGCTCCTACAATGAGCAGTTCTTC
CASSLYAGSSYNEQFF
>TRBJ2-1|.|TRBV6-5|.
TGTGCCAGCAGTTACTCGAGCCGAATGACCTACAATGAGCAGTTCTTC
CASSYSSRMTYNEQFF
>TRBJ2-7|.|TRBV5-6|.
TGTGCCAGCAGCCGAGAAAGCGAGCAGTACTTC
CASSRESEQYF
>TRBJ1-1|TRBD1|TRBV6-5|few
TGTGCCAGCAGTTACTCGACAGGGGGCACTGAAGCTTTCTTT
CASSYSTGGTEAFF
>TRBJ2-7|.|TRBV7-2|.
TGTGCCAGCAGCCGCGGACATTCCTCCTACGAGCAGTACTTC
CASSRGHSSYEQYF
>TRBJ2-7|.|TRBV4-1|.
TGCGCCAGCAGCCGGGCCAGCGGAGCTACCTACGAGCAGTACTTC
CASSRASGATYEQYF
>TRBJ2-2|.|TRBV19|.
TGTGCCAGCCGAGGGGGTTCGGGCACCGGGGAGCTGTTTTTT
CASRGGSGTGELFF
>TRBJ2-3|TRBD2|TRBV7-8|.
TGTGCCAGCAGCCTCGAGACTAGCGGGAACACAGATACGCAGTATTTT
CASSLETSGNTDTQYF
>TRBJ1-2|.|TRBV2|.
TGTGCCAGCAGTGAAGGGCTTAGCGGCTACACCTTC
CASSEGLSGYTF
>TRBJ1-1|.|TRBV9|.
TGTGCCAGCAGCGTCGGACAGTCCATGAACACTGAAGCTTTCTTT
CASSVGQSMNTEAFF
>TRBJ2-3|.|TRBV5-4|.
TGTGCCAGCAGCCTTGCTGGAGGAGATACGCAGTATTTT
CASSLAGGDTQYF
>TRBJ2-7|TRBD2|TRBV30|.
TGTGCCTGGAGTGTAGGCGGGAGGGGCTACGAGCAGTACTTC
CAWSVGGRGYEQYF
>TRBJ1-5|TRBD1|TRBV2|.
TGTGCCAGCAGTGAATGGGGGACAGGGAACAATCAGCCCCAGCATTTT
CASSEWGTGNNQPQHF
>TRBJ1-2|.|TRBV5-4|once
TGTGCCAGCAGCTTGTTCGGCCGATTAACAGGGAACTATGGCTACACCTTC
CASSLFGRLTGNYGYTF
>TRBJ2-3|TRBD2|TRBV7-9|.
TGTGCCAGCAGTTTCGGGACTAGCGGAACAGATACGCAGTATTTT
CASSFGTSGTDTQYF
>TRBJ2-3|.|TRBV12-2|.
TGTGCAAGTCGCTTAGCCAGGTCCCCAGCCCCAGATACGCAGTATTTT
CASRLARSPAPDTQYF
>TRBJ2-2|TRBD1|TRBV19|.
TGTGCCATGGGACAGAAAAACACCGGGGAGCTGTTTTTT
CAMGQKNTGELFF
>TRBJ1-5|.|TRBV30|.
TGTGCCTGGAACGCTGGCGGGGAGCCCCAGCATTTT
CAWNAGGEPQHF
>TRBJ2-3|.|TRBV4-3|.
TGCGCCAGCAGCCAAGATGCTACGACAGATACGCAGTATTTT
CASSQDATTDTQYF
>TRBJ1-2|.|TRBV6-1|.
TGTGCCAGCAGTGAAGCGAACGGGAAATGGGGATACACCTTC
CASSEANGKWGYTF
>TRBJ2-7|TRBD2|TRBV7-2|.
TGTGCCAGCAGCTCCGGGACTAGCTGGGGGGCCTCCTACGAGCAGTACTTC
CASSSGTSWGASYEQYF
>TRBJ2-1|.|TRBV2|.
TGTGCCAGCTTACGTCGACTACCTGAGGGCGTGATCTTC
CASLRRLPEGVIF
>TRBJ2-2|TRBD2|TRBV4-1|.
TGCGCCAGCAGCCAAGGGCGCGAGGCTAGCGGGAGGGCCGGGGAGCTGTTTTTT
CASSQGREASGRAGELFF
>TRBJ2-1|TRBD2|TRBV5-1|.
TGCGCCAGCAGCTTTCTAGCGGAACGCCGCAATGAGCAGTTCTTC
CASSFLAERRNEQFF
>TRBJ1-4|.|TRBV30|.
TGTGCCTGGACCTCAGGATTCGGGGGAGAAAAACTGTTTTTT
CAWTSGFGGEKLFF
>TRBJ1-3|.|TRBV6-5|.
TGTGCCAGCAGACGAACAGGCTCTGGAAACACCATATATTTT
CASRRTGSGNTIYF
>TRBJ2-2|TRBD1|TRBV9|.
TGTGCCAGCAGCGAGGGGGGGACAGGGGGAGCCGGGGAGCTGTTTTTT
CASSEGGTGGAGELFF
>TRBJ2-1|.|TRBV19|.
TGTGCCAGTAGCACGGGACTCCCAGTCGGTGAGCAGTTCTTC
CASSTGLPVGEQFF
>TRBJ2-1|.|TRBV6-1|.
TGTGCCAGCAGTGAAAGTGGGGAGCGCTATGAGCAGTTCTTC
CASSESGERYEQFF
>TRBJ2-7|TRBD1|TRBV2|.
TGTGCCAGCAGTGTTGGCAGGGGGCCGGGGGAGCAGTACTTC
CASSVGRGPGEQYF
>TRBJ2-3|TRBD2|TRBV6-5|.
TGTGCCAGCAGCCCAGCGGGAGCCAGCACAGATACGCAGTATTTT
CASSPAGASTDTQYF
>TRBJ1-2|.|TRBV28|.
TGTGCCAGTCGGACTGATAACTATGGCTACACCTTC
CASRTDNYGYTF
>TRBJ2-3|.|TRBV9|.
TGTGCCAGCAGCGCGCTTGAGGTGGCCACTAGCACAGATACGCAGTATTTT
CASSALEVATSTDTQYF
>TRBJ2-1|.|TRBV18|.
TGTGCCAGCTCACCAGGCCTCACTGAGCAGTTCTTC
CASSPGLTEQFF
>TRBJ2-7|.|TRBV11-2|.
TGTGCCAGCAGCTTAGCATTGGACAGCTCCTACGAGCAGTACTTC
CASSLALDSSYEQYF
>TRBJ2-1|.|TRBV19|.
TGTGCCATCGGTCAGGGAGAGCAGTTCTTC
CAIGQGEQFF
>TRBJ2-7|.|TRBV27|.
TGTGCCAGCAGTAAAGGGGATATCGAGTACTTC
CASSKGDIEYF
>TRBJ1-2|TRBD1|TRBV10-3|.
TGTGCCAGCGGGACAGAATCTTATGGCTACACCTTC
CASGTESYGYTF
>TRBJ1-5|.|TRBV28|.
TGTGCCAGCAGTCCCACGTGGGGCGTAAGTAGTCAGCCCCAGCATTTT
CASSPTWGVSSQPQHF